The T cell receptor (beta chain) under discussion was sequenced for a study of T cell responses to AZD1222 COVID-19 vaccine. General study results and limits: Repertoire sampling happened only post peak T cell response. An increase in Spike-specific TCR breadth and depth was observed after two AZD1222 doses. Clonal diversity was possibly underestimated, and white British individuals and females predominated among donors.

The V end lost 0 bases, the J end lost 0 bases, and 12 bases lay between the germline ends. Germline V gene sequence: CDR1 SGHRS, CDR2 YFSETQ. The CDR3 is 17 amino acids. With respect to this clone: Its antigen remains unknown.

TCRdb's table, derived via immunoSEQ multiplex PCR, lists solely in-frame clones and lacks some. This sample has around 130,000 clones, with 70% to 90% found just once. The chain combines TRBV5-1 with TRBJ1-4; D is perhaps TRBD1 (5 bases). The TCR sequence derives from an adult in good health. Source: peripheral blood, taken on day 0 of AZD1222 vaccination. CDR3 DNA: TGCGCCAGCAGCTTGGGGGGCCCCGCCACAACTAATGAAAAACTGTTTTTT. Its protein product is CASSLGGPATTNEKLFF.